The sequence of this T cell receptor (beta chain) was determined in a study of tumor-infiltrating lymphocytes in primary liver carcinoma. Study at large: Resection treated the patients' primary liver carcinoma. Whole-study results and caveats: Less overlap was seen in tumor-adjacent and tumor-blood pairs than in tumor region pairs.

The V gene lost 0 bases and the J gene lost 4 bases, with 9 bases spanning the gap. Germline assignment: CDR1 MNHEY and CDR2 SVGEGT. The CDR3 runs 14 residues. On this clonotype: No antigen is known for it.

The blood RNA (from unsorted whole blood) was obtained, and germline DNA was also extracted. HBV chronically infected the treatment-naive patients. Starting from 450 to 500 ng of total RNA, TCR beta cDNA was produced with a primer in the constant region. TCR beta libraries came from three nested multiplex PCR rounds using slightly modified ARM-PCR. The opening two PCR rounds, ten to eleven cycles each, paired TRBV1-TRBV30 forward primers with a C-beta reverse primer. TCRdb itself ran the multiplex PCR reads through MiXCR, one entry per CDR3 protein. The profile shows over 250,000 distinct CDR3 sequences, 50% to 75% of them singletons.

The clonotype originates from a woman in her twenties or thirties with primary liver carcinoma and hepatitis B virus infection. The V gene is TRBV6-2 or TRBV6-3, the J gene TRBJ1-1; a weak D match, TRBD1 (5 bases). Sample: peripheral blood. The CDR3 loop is CASSYSGGSTEAFF. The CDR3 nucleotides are TGTGCCAGCAGTTACTCGGGGGGGTCCACTGAAGCTTTCTTT.